This TCR beta chain was captured by sequencing in a study of molecular identifiers for immune sequencing clone quantification. Study information: Four of five RNA aliquots from approximately 20,000 or 98,000 naive CD8 T cells were sequenced. Overall study findings and caveats: Identical TCR molecules can share a barcode, and this sharing could underestimate highly expanded clone sizes. Under 1% of molecules in naive cells, but over 99% of effector molecules, belonged to clones above 20 RNA copies.

CDR1 MNHEY and CDR2 SMNVEV come from the germline V gene (reference sequence). The CDR3 loop spans 15 amino acids. Trimming stripped 10 bases from V and 0 bases from J, with 16 bases between. This clonotype showed up many times. Its antigen is not known. Previously described methods and listed TCR primers produced bulk TCR libraries. TCRdb re-called the PCR reads with MiXCR, one entry per CDR3 protein. The data show 250,000 to 350,000 distinct CDR3 sequences, over 20% seen once. This chain joins TRBV27 and TRBJ2-1; tentative D call: TRBD1 (5 bases). The receptor was isolated from a human donor in good health. Some libraries in this study had Jurkat cell RNA spiked in. The sequencing sample was made of naive CD8+ T cells from blood, with Jurkat cell RNA spiked in. As to subset: FACS-sorted CD8+CD4-CCR7+CD45RA+ naive T cells. The CDR3 nucleotides read TGTGCCACCTCCGACAGAATGAGCTCCTACAATGAGCAGTTCTTC. Amino acids: CATSDRMSSYNEQFF.